The clone carrying this TCR beta chain turned up a few times. Its target is not known. The V end lost 5 bases, the J end lost 2 bases, and 16 bases lay between the germline ends. Germline values: CDR1 DFQATT, CDR2 SNEGSKA (reference sequence). The CDR3 extends over 15 amino acids. This sample was taken from a study of T cell repertoires in cytomegalovirus infection. Whole-study findings and limits: In two of eight donors, the top clonotype was HLA-C-restricted CMV-specific. Adding up the frequency of public TCR beta families identified people who carried CMV plus the relevant HLA.

MiXCR, applied by TCRdb to the reads, yields one record per CDR3 protein. The sample carries 170,000 or so distinct CDR3 sequences, around 15% recorded once. Sequencing was performed on PBMCs. This chain uses TRBV20-1 with TRBJ1-5; maybe TRBD1 (5 bases). The sequence was collected from a human donor in good health (CMV status not recorded). Some clones in this sample may be carry-over from other donors' samples. CDR3 region: CSALDTQGGNQPQHF. DNA of the CDR3: TGCAGTGCTCTAGACACCCAGGGTGGCAATCAGCCCCAGCATTTT.